Listed below are T cell receptor beta chains from one sample, sequenced in a study of cytomegalovirus exposure and HLA in healthy donors. TCRdb's copy holds only in-frame clones and misses some; the assay was immunoSEQ multiplex PCR. The sample has 120,000 to 150,000 clones; 75% to 80% are singletons. Sequenced: PBMCs. The receptors originated from a male donor in good health and CMV-seronegative. CDR3s leave out the opening cysteine and the closing phenylalanine or tryptophan. A D gene is named only where the DNA matches it firmly.

D | J | V | CDR3
. | TRBJ2-1 | TRBV6-5 | ASSFVFQRGAPF
. | TRBJ1-1 | TRBV5-6 | ASSLISGTKEAF
. | TRBJ2-2 | TRBV5-4 | ASSQELFDTGELF
TRBD1 | TRBJ2-3 | TRBV6-1 | ASTGTGATDTQY
. | TRBJ2-7 | TRBV4-2 | ASSQGTDSSYEQY
. | TRBJ2-4 | TRBV4-3 | ASSQRPGAKNIQY
. | TRBJ1-5 | TRBV19 | ASSLSREKGNQPQH
TRBD1 | TRBJ1-5 | TRBV6-1 | ASSGGTGLRSNQPQH
TRBD1 | TRBJ2-1 | TRBV2 | ASSAGTGGGWYEQF
. | TRBJ2-7 | TRBV27 | ASRQGSYEQY
TRBD2 | TRBJ2-7 | TRBV10-3 | AIGTSGTSYEQY
. | TRBJ1-1 | TRBV30 | AWSVAGRTEAF
. | TRBJ1-2 | TRBV6-5 | ASSLRYQSGDGYT
. | TRBJ2-3 | TRBV29-1 | SVVPLAYHSTDTQY
TRBD2 | TRBJ2-1 | TRBV11-2 | ASSHRTSGYNNEQF